Each of the 21 T cell receptor beta chains below was sequenced from the same sample in a study of patients and donors after allogeneic stem cell transplantation. A single record per CDR3 protein comes from TCRdb applying MiXCR to the RT-PCR reads. Of around 200,000 distinct CDR3 sequences in the sample, about 37% were seen once. The sample was blood, either unsorted or a sorted T cell fraction (not recorded which). All receptors derive from a human donor who was either an allogeneic HSCT recipient or a stem cell or donor lymphocyte infusion donor (not recorded which). It is not recorded whose cells these are; they may come from a transplant donor.

At least ten counts were recorded for this clonotype. V is TRBV20-1 and J is TRBJ2-3; no definite D call. Germline values: CDR1 DFQATT, CDR2 SNEGSKA (reference sequence). The CDR3 is made up of 14 amino acids. The germline V and J ends were trimmed by 5 bases and 4 bases, with 16 bases remaining between them. The chain's CDR3 is CSARPLESPDTQYF. The CDR3 region has the DNA TGCAGTGCTCGTCCCCTAGAGTCCCCAGATACGCAGTATTTT.

This clonotype appeared a few times. The chain couples TRBV27 to TRBJ2-7; no definite D call. The ends were cut back, 3 bases at V and 5 bases at J, with 14 bases in the middle. CDR1 is MNHEY, CDR2 SMNVEV, per germline (reference sequence). This CDR3 has 14 residues. The CDR3 sequence is CASSFLGRQDEQYF. DNA for the CDR3: TGTGCCAGCAGTTTTCTCGGCCGCCAAGACGAGCAGTACTTC.

The chain carries TRBV7-9 and TRBJ2-3; TRBD1 matches 9 bases. Trimming cost V 5 bases and J 0 bases; bases outside gene matches: 6. This CDR3 has 16 residues. The germline V gene encodes CDR1 SEHNR and CDR2 FQNEAQ (reference sequence). The CDR3 DNA sequence: TGTGCCAGCAGCGCTCCGGGACAGGGAAGCACAGATACGCAGTATTTT. Translation: CASSAPGQGSTDTQYF.

This clonotype was counted only a few times. The chain carries TRBV3-1 and TRBJ2-2, with D possibly being TRBD1 (6 bases). The V gene lost 0 bases and the J gene lost 0 bases, with 8 bases spanning the gap. CDR1 is LGHDT and CDR2 is YNNKEL in the germline V gene (reference sequence). This CDR3 comprises 16 residues. Here the CDR3 reads CASSQDTGSNTGELFF. CDR3 nucleotide sequence: TGTGCCAGCAGCCAAGATACAGGGTCGAACACCGGGGAGCTGTTTTTT.

The chain joins TRBV29-1 to TRBJ1-6, with D maybe TRBD1 (5 bases). CDR3 length: 14 amino acids. Germline V lookup: CDR1 SQVTM, CDR2 ANQGSEA. V was pared by 4 bases and J by 0 bases, with 7 bases between. The CDR3 nucleotides read TGCAGCGTTGCCCAGGGCTCCTATAATTCACCCCTCCACTTT. It codes for CSVAQGSYNSPLHF.

This chain joins TRBV6-5 and TRBJ1-5, with TRBD1 as a possible D gene (5 bases). Per germline, CDR1 MNHEY and CDR2 SVGAGI. V was shortened by 8 bases and J by 5 bases, with 13 bases between the two germline ends. CDR3 length: 13 residues. The CDR3 here is CASRSRVHQPQHF. In nucleotides, the CDR3 is TGTGCCAGCCGTAGCAGGGTTCATCAGCCCCAGCATTTT.

DNA for the CDR3: TGCAGCGCCACAGGCTCTGGAAACACCATATATTTT. This encodes CSATGSGNTIYF. This sequence joins TRBV29-1 and TRBJ1-3; D possibly corresponds to TRBD1 (5 bases). The CDR3 contains 12 residues. Deletions cut 7 bases from V and 0 bases from J, with 7 bases between. CDR1 and CDR2 (germline): SQVTM, ANQGSEA.

This clonotype came up a few times. CDR3 sequence: CSARVQGVANQPQHF. CDR3 DNA: TGCAGTGCTAGAGTACAGGGGGTAGCTAATCAGCCCCAGCATTTT. V usage is TRBV20-1 and J usage is TRBJ1-5; 8 nucleotides align to TRBD1. The CDR3 loop spans 15 amino acids. CDR1 and CDR2 from the germline V gene are DFQATT and SNEGSKA (reference sequence). Trimming at V came to 1 base and at J to 4 bases, leaving 6 bases not matched to a gene.

This clonotype occurred a few times. The chain has TRBV6-2 or TRBV6-3 and TRBJ2-1; D is possibly TRBD1 (6 bases). CDR3 length equals 15 residues. Trimming pared 0 bases from V and 4 bases from J, leaving 10 bases between. Germline-derived CDR1 and CDR2 are MNHEY and SVGEGT. CDR3 residues: CASSYSGTSYNEQFF. CDR3 sequence (DNA): TGTGCCAGCAGTTACTCCGGGACAAGTTACAATGAGCAGTTCTTC.

This clonotype appeared many times. This chain links TRBV29-1 with TRBJ2-1; D is unclear. Germline CDR1 is SQVTM and CDR2 is ANQGSEA. This CDR3 is built from 15 residues. V lost 6 bases to trimming and J lost 3 bases, with 18 bases between them. DNA for the CDR3: TGCAGCGTATCCCCTAAGTTTAGAGACTACAATGAGCAGTTCTTC. It yields the protein CSVSPKFRDYNEQFF.

This clonotype showed up just once. The rearrangement uses TRBV5-1 and TRBJ2-3, with TRBD2 matching over 8 bases. The ends lost 0 bases at V and 4 bases at J; junction bases unmatched: 1. Germline assignment: CDR1 SGHRS and CDR2 YFSETQ. CDR3 size: 14 residues. CDR3 coding DNA: TGCGCCAGCAGCTTGGCAGCGGGGGCAGATACGCAGTATTTT. Amino acids: CASSLAAGADTQYF.

V and J are TRBV5-6 and TRBJ1-5; D remains unclear. V was pared by 0 bases and J by 7 bases, with 11 bases between. Per germline, CDR1 SGHDT and CDR2 YYEEEE. The CDR3 has 14 amino acids. Here the CDR3 DNA reads TGTGCCAGCAGCTTGGGCACGTATGAGCAGCCCCAGCATTTT. It yields the protein CASSLGTYEQPQHF.

The V and J genes are TRBV7-3 and TRBJ2-1; D is perhaps TRBD1 (5 bases). This CDR3 comprises 17 residues. The germline gives CDR1 SGHTA, CDR2 FQGTGA. V was shortened by 5 bases and J by 3 bases, with 20 bases between the two germline ends. DNA for the CDR3: TGTGCCAGCAGCATCTGGGGCCTCCCGAAAAGCTACAATGAGCAGTTCTTC. This gives the protein CASSIWGLPKSYNEQFF.

The chain is built from TRBV5-6 and TRBJ1-2; 7 bases fit TRBD1. J gave up 3 bases and V 2 bases, and 10 bases lay outside the gene matches. CDR3 length equals 16 residues. Germline lookup yields CDR1 SGHDT and CDR2 YYEEEE. The CDR3 is CASSFPSPDRDYGYTF. In DNA, the CDR3 is TGTGCCAGCAGCTTTCCGTCGCCCGACAGGGACTATGGCTACACCTTC. The whole variable domain, filled in from reference TRBV5-6 and TRBJ1-2, reads DAGVTQSPTHLIKTRGQQVTLRCSPKSGHDTVSWYQQALGQGPQFIFQYYEEEERQRGNFPDRFSGHQFPNYSSELNVNALLLGDSALYLCASSFPSPDRDYGYTFGSGTRLTVV.

This clonotype was seen once. CDR3: CSARDIAGELFF. The CDR3 DNA reads as TGCAGTGCTAGAGATATTGCCGGGGAGCTGTTTTTT. The rearrangement links TRBV20-1 to TRBJ2-2; no definite D call. V shed 0 bases and J shed 6 bases, with 5 bases lying between them. Germline V gives CDR1 DFQATT, CDR2 SNEGSKA (reference sequence). CDR3 length: 12 amino acids.

In this sample, this clonotype turned up a few times. The CDR3 spells CSVGSLKGNYGYTF. In DNA, the CDR3 is TGCAGCGTTGGCAGCCTTAAGGGGAACTATGGCTACACCTTC. V and J are TRBV29-1 and TRBJ1-2; perhaps TRBD1 as D (5 bases). V lost 4 bases and J 2 bases, leaving 14 bases between the germline ends. Germline CDR1 SQVTM, CDR2 ANQGSEA. This CDR3 spans 14 amino acids.

This clonotype has more than one count but fewer than ten. The CDR3 protein is CASSLATSGTVNYGYTF. Here the CDR3 DNA reads TGCGCCAGCAGCTTGGCAACCTCCGGGACAGTTAACTATGGCTACACCTTC. This chain joins TRBV5-1 and TRBJ1-2; the match to TRBD1 covers 7 bases. Trimming at V came to 0 bases and at J to 1 base, leaving 9 bases not matched to a gene. Germline loops: CDR1 SGHRS, CDR2 YFSETQ. The length of the CDR3 is 17 residues. Looking up the rest from reference TRBV5-1 and TRBJ1-2 gives the full variable domain: KAGVTQTPRYLIKTRGQQVTLSCSPISGHRSVSWYQQTPGQGLQFLFEYFSETQRNKGNFPGRFSGRQFSNSRSEMNVSTLELGDSALYLCASSLATSGTVNYGYTFGSGTRLTVV.

This chain connects TRBV19 to TRBJ2-7; 7 bases map to TRBD1. This CDR3 spans 16 amino acids. Germline V gene sequence: CDR1 LNHDA, CDR2 SQIVND (reference sequence). V was clipped by 6 bases and J by 1 base; unmatched bases: 12. The CDR3 DNA follows: TGTGCCAGTAGGCGATCTGGGACAGTCCTTTCCTACGAGCAGTACTTC. Amino acids: CASRRSGTVLSYEQYF. Together with reference TRBV19 and TRBJ2-7, the CDR3 gives the full variable domain: DGGITQSPKYLFRKEGQNVTLSCEQNLNHDAMYWYRQDPGQGLRLIYYSQIVNDFQKGDIAEGYSVSREKKESFPLTVTSAQKNPTAFYLCASRRSGTVLSYEQYFGPGTRLTVT.

The chain is built from TRBV24-1 and TRBJ1-5; 7 nucleotides line up with TRBD1. CDR1 and CDR2 (germline): KGHDR, SFDVKD. The CDR3 covers 17 residues. J gave up 6 bases and V 2 bases, and 12 bases lay outside the gene matches. This CDR3 is CATSDSEGALGSQPQHF. CDR3 coding DNA: TGTGCCACCAGTGATTCAGAGGGGGCCCTTGGTAGTCAGCCCCAGCATTTT.

This clonotype appeared a few times. This rearrangement joins TRBV10-3 to TRBJ1-6; D is unresolved. The V and J ends lost 1 base and 6 bases respectively, with 10 bases between them. CDR1 is ENHRY and CDR2 is SYGVKD in the germline V gene. This CDR3 is 15 amino acids long. The CDR3 spells CAISELSSANSPLHF. CDR3 coding DNA: TGTGCCATCAGTGAGTTGAGCAGTGCTAATTCACCCCTCCACTTT.

The rearrangement links TRBV7-2 to TRBJ1-2; D remains ambiguous. The V and J ends lost 5 bases and 4 bases respectively, with 5 bases between them. The CDR3 is 11 amino acids. Looked up from germline, CDR1 is SGHTA and CDR2 is FQGNSA. The CDR3 DNA follows: TGTGCCAGCAGCCCAGTCTATGGCTACACCTTC. Translation: CASSPVYGYTF.